This entry concerns a single TCR beta chain. Its antigen remains unknown. The sample is drawn from a study of cytomegalovirus exposure and HLA in healthy donors. Study-wide results and caveats: It is likely that the observed cluster of highly shared sequence variants was a sequencing artifact.

V was trimmed by 3 bases and J by 9 bases, leaving 18 bases between them. Looked up from germline, CDR1 is SGHNT and CDR2 is YYREEE (reference sequence). The length of the CDR3 is 14 residues. Primers for the PCR totalled 60 Vbeta and 13 Jbeta. Clones were read by immunoSEQ multiplex PCR, and TCRdb kept only the in-frame ones, dropping some. The top ten hold more than 8% of the sample, which has 150,000 or so clones, about four fifths seen once. The sample consisted of PBMCs. The source of this sequence is a male donor in good health and CMV-seropositive. The gene calls are TRBV5-4 and TRBJ1-1; the D is unclear. The CDR3 sequence is CASSSKEGREKAFF. The DNA for the CDR3 is TGTGCCAGCAGCTCAAAGGAGGGAAGGGAGAAAGCTTTCTTT.